This T cell receptor (beta chain) stems from a study of blood T cells in healthy people across ages (dated by TCRdb to between 2015 and 2017). Concerning the study at large: Template switching captured roughly one uniquely barcoded TCR beta cDNA molecule per two T cells in model experiments. Donors were grouped into four age groups: young (average 16 years), middle-aged (around 39), aged (around 62) and long-lived (approximately 75). To avoid experimental bias, donors of different ages were spread randomly across the sequencing lanes. Age-related changes in TCR beta repertoire diversity were measured in the study by deep sequencing normalized with unique cDNA molecular identifiers. The study analyzed two additional independent replicas of 1 million unique cDNA reads from the same blood draw for two donors, one aged 18 to 30 and one aged 80 or older.

The receptor library was made with 5' RACE. For sequencing, an Illumina HiSeq 2500 was employed. A second PCR of roughly 7 to 12 cycles was run with a J-beta primer mix and a sample-barcoded 5' primer. A unique molecular identifier was introduced onto each TCR beta cDNA molecule by a template-switch 5' adaptor carrying 12 random nucleotides. At least 2.5 million CDR3-containing paired-end reads were obtained from each sample. First-strand cDNA was synthesized from all RNA with the Mint cDNA synthesis kit, primed by a TRBC-specific oligonucleotide. Following uracil-DNA glycosylase treatment, all cDNA underwent a first 18-cycle PCR with the universal primers M1SS and BC2_uni_R. Regarding the original processing steps: For normalization, 1 million high-quality reads, each with a distinct molecular identifier, were randomly selected from each sample. Instead of being binned into consensus sequences, reads that shared molecular identifiers were thrown out. CDR3 identification, clonotype clustering and error correction used MiTCR with a Q25 quality threshold and the strictest error-elimination algorithm. A nonparametric unseen species model with Euler transformation was used to estimate lower-bound total TCR beta diversity. TCRdb's own reprocessing of the public reads used fastp at Q25 and MiXCR and kept productive beta chains. Here each entry gathers all rows of one CDR3 protein and keeps the most common genes and DNA. TCRdb's processing, not the authors' own work, is the source of the V and J calls. The sample data list over 500,000 distinct CDR3 sequences, and over 40% of these were observed just once. The ten largest account for 13% of the sample.

Note on this clonotype: Its antigen is still unknown. Sequence at one end of the junction differs from germline and may be a read error.

The donors were under 40 Caucasian individuals from Russia, aged roughly 6 to 90 years, who were systemically healthy. Each donor gave 8 to 10 milliliters of peripheral blood, drawn into EDTA-treated Vacutainer tubes. Ficoll-Paque density-gradient centrifugation was used to isolate PBMCs, with at least 7 million per sample. Total RNA was extracted from PBMCs with Trizol reagent, with at least 5.5 micrograms obtained per sample. For every donor, an aliquot of PBMCs went through flow cytometry to measure the percentages of naive CD45RAhigh/CD27high T cells. Points the paper makes about the study in general: Compared with the aged group, the long-lived group had more naive CD4+ T cells, fewer expanded clones and increased TCR diversity, a pattern suggesting age selection. The CMV infection status of donors was not known, potentially confounding age-related changes in expanded clonotypes. As age increased, observed TCR beta diversity per million T cells dropped in a roughly linear way, and a significant reduction was already evident by age approximately 40. Since profiling was done on bulk unsorted PBMCs, naive and antigen-experienced compartments could not be conclusively compared. The percentage of naive T cells measured by flow cytometry correlated strongly with observed TCR beta diversity. Estimates of total diversity based on one million sequenced T cells were regarded as lower bounds and as underestimates.

What was sequenced was blood. The receptor comes from a woman older than 75 in good health.

The CDR3 has the sequence CASGQDSAGQYF. The base sequence is TGTGCCAGCGGCCAAGACAGTGCGGGGCAGTACTTC. The rearrangement joined TRBV14 to TRBJ2-4; perhaps TRBD2 is the D gene, with 6 bases matching. According to the germline V gene, CDR1 reads SGHDN and CDR2 reads FVKESK. The CDR3 sequence holds 12 residues, the cysteine and phenylalanine included. Only the CDR3 portion is preserved as DNA: 36 bases, with reading frame beginning at the first base. This CDR3, with the reference TRBV14 and TRBJ2-4 proteins standing in past its ends, gives the full variable domain EAGVTQFPSHSVIEKGQTVTLRCDPISGHDNLYWYRRVMGKEIKFLLHFVKESKQDESGMPNNRFLAERTGGTYSTLKVQPAELEDSGVYFCASGQDSAGQYFGAGTRLSVL.